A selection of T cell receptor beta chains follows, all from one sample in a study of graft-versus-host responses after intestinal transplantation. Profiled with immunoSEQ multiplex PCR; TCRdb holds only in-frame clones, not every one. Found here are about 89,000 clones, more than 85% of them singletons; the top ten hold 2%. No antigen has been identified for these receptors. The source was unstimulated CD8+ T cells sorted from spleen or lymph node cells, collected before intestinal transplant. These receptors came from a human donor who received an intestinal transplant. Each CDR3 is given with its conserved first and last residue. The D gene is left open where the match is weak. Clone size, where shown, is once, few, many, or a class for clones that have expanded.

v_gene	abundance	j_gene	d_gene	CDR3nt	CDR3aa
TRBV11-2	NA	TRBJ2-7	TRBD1	TGTGCCAGCAGCTTGGGACAGGATTACGAGCAGTACTTC	CASSLGQDYEQYF
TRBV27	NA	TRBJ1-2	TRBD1	TGTGCCAGCAGTTTATCCGGGCAGGGGGCAAATGGCTACACCTTC	CASSLSGQGANGYTF
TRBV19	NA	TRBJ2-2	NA	TGTGCCAGTAGTATTAGTCACACAGGCACCGGGGAGCTGTTTTTT	CASSISHTGTGELFF
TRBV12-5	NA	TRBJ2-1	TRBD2	TGTGCTAGTGGTTTGGCCACTAGCGGGGGGGCCTTTTGGGATGAGCAGTTCTTC	CASGLATSGGAFWDEQFF
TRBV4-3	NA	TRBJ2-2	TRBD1	TGCGCCAGCAGCCAAGATCAACCGCAGGGGGCAACTGGGGAGCTGTTTTTT	CASSQDQPQGATGELFF
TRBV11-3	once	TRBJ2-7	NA	TGTGCCAGCAGCGGGCTTCGGGGAGAGCAGTACTTC	CASSGLRGEQYF
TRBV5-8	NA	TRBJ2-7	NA	TGTGCCAGCAGCGTAATAACAGGGATAGGCTACGAGCAGTACTTC	CASSVITGIGYEQYF
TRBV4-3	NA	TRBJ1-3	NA	TGCGCCAGCAGCCCTTCGGGGGGACCCTCTGGAAACACCATATATTTT	CASSPSGGPSGNTIYF
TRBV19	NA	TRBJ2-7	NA	TGTGCCAGTTCAACAGGTTCCTCTTACGAGCAGTACTTC	CASSTGSSYEQYF
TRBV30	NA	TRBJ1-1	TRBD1	TGTGCCTGGAGTCAGGGGGGCGGCGAAGCTTTCTTT	CAWSQGGGEAFF
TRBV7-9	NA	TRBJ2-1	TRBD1	TGTGCCAGCAGCCAAGGACAGGGCTACAATGAGCAGTTCTTC	CASSQGQGYNEQFF
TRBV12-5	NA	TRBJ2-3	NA	TGTGCTAGTGGTTTTTCTGGGCAGGGGAGCACAGATACGCAGTATTTT	CASGFSGQGSTDTQYF
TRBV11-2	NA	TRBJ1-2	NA	TGTGCCAGCAGCCAATCGGGGGGCCACACCTTC	CASSQSGGHTF
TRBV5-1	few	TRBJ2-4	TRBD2	TGCGCCAGCAGCTTCCCTAGCGGGGGGGCCAAAAACATTCAGTACTTC	CASSFPSGGAKNIQYF
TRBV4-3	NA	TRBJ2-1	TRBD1	TGCGCCAGCAGCCAAGACCCCGGGACAGCTTACAATGAGCAGTTCTTC	CASSQDPGTAYNEQFF
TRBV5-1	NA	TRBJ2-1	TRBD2	TGCGCCAGCAGCACCGGGACTAGCTCCAGCTCCTACAATGAGCAGTTCTTC	CASSTGTSSSSYNEQFF
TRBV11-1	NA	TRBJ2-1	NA	TGTGCCAGCAGCTTAGCATCCGCAGACTACAATGAGCAGTTCTTC	CASSLASADYNEQFF
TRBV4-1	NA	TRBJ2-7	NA	TGCGCCAGCAGCCAAGATCTCTTCGTGCAGTACTTC	CASSQDLFVQYF
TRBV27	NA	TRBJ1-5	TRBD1	TGTGCCAGCAGTAGGACAGGGGCCTACAATCAGCCCCAGCATTTT	CASSRTGAYNQPQHF
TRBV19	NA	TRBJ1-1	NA	TGTGCCAGTAGTATGGAGAGTTGGGGCATGGACACTGAAGCTTTCTTT	CASSMESWGMDTEAFF
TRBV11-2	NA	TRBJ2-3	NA	TGTGCCAGCAGCTTAGGGGTTAGCTTAAATACGCAGTATTTT	CASSLGVSLNTQYF
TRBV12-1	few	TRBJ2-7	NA	TGTGCCAGCAGCTTTGTATACGAGCAGTACTTC	CASSFVYEQYF
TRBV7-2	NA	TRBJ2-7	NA	TGTGCCAGCAGCTTAGGATCGGAGGGGATCTACGAGCAGTACTTC	CASSLGSEGIYEQYF
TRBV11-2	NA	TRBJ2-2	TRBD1	TGTGCCAGCAGCTTGGGACAGGGGAACACCGGGGAGCTGTTTTTT	CASSLGQGNTGELFF
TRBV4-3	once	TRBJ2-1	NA	TGCGCCAGCAGCCAAGAGTTTGGAGGATACAATGAGCAGTTCTTC	CASSQEFGGYNEQFF
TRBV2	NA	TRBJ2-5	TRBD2	TGTGCCAGCAGTGAACGTCTAGCGGGGGGGTACGAGACCCAGTACTTC	CASSERLAGGYETQYF
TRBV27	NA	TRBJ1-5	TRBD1	TGTGCCAGCAGTTCGGACAGGGGGCACTTTCAGCCCCAGCATTTT	CASSSDRGHFQPQHF
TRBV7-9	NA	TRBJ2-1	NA	TGTGCCAGCAGCAACCCAAAGCACCCAGGGCCGTCCTACAATGAGCAGTTCTTC	CASSNPKHPGPSYNEQFF
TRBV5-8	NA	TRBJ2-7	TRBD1	TGTGCCAGCAGAGAGTGGACAGGGGGCGCCAGGGACTCCAACGAGCAGTACTTC	CASREWTGGARDSNEQYF
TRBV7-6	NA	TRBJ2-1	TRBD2	TGTGCCAGCAGCTTAGGGCTAGCGGGGGGCCCCTACAATGAGCAGTTCTTC	CASSLGLAGGPYNEQFF
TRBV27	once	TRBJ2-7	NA	TGTGCCAGCAGTTTAAAGGGAGCTGGCGAGCAGTACTTC	CASSLKGAGEQYF
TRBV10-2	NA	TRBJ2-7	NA	TGCGCCAGCAGTGATTCAGGGATAGGCGAGCAGTACTTC	CASSDSGIGEQYF
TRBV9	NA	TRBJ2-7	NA	TGTGCCAGCACCCCCCGCCCCGACAGCGCCTACGAGCAGTACTTC	CASTPRPDSAYEQYF
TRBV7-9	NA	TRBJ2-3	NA	TGTGCCAGCAGCTTCGGCGGAGATACGCAGTATTTT	CASSFGGDTQYF
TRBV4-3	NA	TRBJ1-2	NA	TGCGCCAGCAGCCAAGACCTTAACTATGGCTACACCTTC	CASSQDLNYGYTF
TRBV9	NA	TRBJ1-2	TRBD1	TGTGCCAGCAGCCCCGGGGGGACAGGGGACTATGGCTACACCTTC	CASSPGGTGDYGYTF
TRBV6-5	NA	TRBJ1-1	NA	TGTGCCAGCAGTTACTCCGGGTCGACTGAAGCTTTCTTT	CASSYSGSTEAFF